This T cell receptor (beta chain) stems from a study of T cell changes during pregnancy in multiple sclerosis. The CDR3 sequence is 14 residues long. The V end was cut by 1 base, the J end by 2 bases, with 8 bases between. Germline loops: CDR1 LGHNA, CDR2 YSLEER. The method was immunoSEQ multiplex PCR; TCRdb's version includes in-frame clones alone and lacks a portion of them. There are tens of thousands of clones in the sample; approximately 90% occur only once, and 5.5% to 7% lies in the top ten. This clonotype was obtained from a female donor with multiple sclerosis, enrolled in a pregnancy study. Sequenced here: CD8+ T cells from peripheral blood mononuclear cells, sampled in the second trimester of pregnancy. This chain connects TRBV4-3 to TRBJ2-5; a possible D gene is TRBD2 (6 bases). The CDR3 region has the DNA TGCGCCAGCAGCCAAGGACTAGTACAAGAGACCCAGTACTTC. Its protein is CASSQGLVQETQYF.